This TCR beta chain was sequenced during a study of shared clonotypes between healthy human individuals. Deep was the level at which the assay was run. Original processing methods: Filtering differed, since immunoSEQ gave only junction sequences and no quality scores. The repertoire was sequenced with immunoSEQ multiplex PCR; TCRdb's copy has only in-frame clones and lacks some. That table is the source of V, J and clone size, and D and trimming were worked out from the DNA. Of roughly 500,000 clones listed, 65% to 85% are singletons. The CDR3 spans 16 residues. CDR1 is MNHNY, CDR2 SVGAGI, per germline (reference sequence). J gave up 10 bases and V 4 bases, and 16 bases lay outside the gene matches. The donor cohort consisted entirely of Caucasian adults residing in Nashville, Tennessee.

This sequence originates from a woman aged 40 to 49 in good health. Some clones in this sample may be carry-over from other donors' samples. V and J are TRBV6-6 and TRBJ2-1; 7 positions match TRBD2. The sample was PBMCs. The CDR3 DNA sequence: TGTGCCAGCAGTTCCCCAAGGGGCGGGAGCCGTCTGGAGCAGTTCTTC. It is translated as CASSSPRGGSRLEQFF.